What follows are 18 T cell receptor beta chains derived from one specimen sequenced in a study of PD-L1 blockade in urothelial cancer. Sample time point: pretreatment peripheral blood. Some clones are missing from TCRdb's copy, which holds only in-frame ones; the method was immunoSEQ multiplex PCR. The sample has around 130,000 clones; roughly 80% are singletons. The sample was PBMCs, taken around atezolizumab (anti-PD-L1) treatment. Every receptor here comes from a man aged 50-59 years with urothelial cancer.

Concerning this clone itself: Within the sample, other DNA sequences also encode this same CDR3. The chain combines TRBV18 with TRBJ2-5, with a possible D match to TRBD1 (5 bases). Germline V gene lookup returns CDR1 KGHSH and CDR2 LQKENI. Trimming pared 3 bases from V and 2 bases from J, leaving 7 bases between. This CDR3 spans 13 amino acids. The CDR3, as DNA: TGTGCCAGCTCACCCAACAGGCAAGAGACCCAGTACTTC. Translation gives CASSPNRQETQYF.

The chain links TRBV2 to TRBJ2-5; 11 nucleotides match TRBD1. Germline values: CDR1 SNHLY, CDR2 FYNNEI. This CDR3 has 14 amino acids. V gave up 6 bases and J gave up 5 bases; unmatched junction bases: 5. In nucleotides, the CDR3 is TGTGCCAGCAGGGGGGACAGGGGGGGGGAGACCCAGTACTTC. Translated, it gives CASRGDRGGETQYF.

The chain links TRBV5-8 to TRBJ1-2, with a weak D call TRBD1 (6 bases). V lost 4 bases to trimming and J lost 5 bases, with 12 bases between them. The CDR3 runs to 13 residues. Germline V CDR1 and CDR2: SGHTS, YDEGEE. CDR3 amino acids: CASSPGQGYGYTF. CDR3 nucleotide sequence: TGTGCCAGCAGCCCCGGCCAGGGGTATGGCTACACCTTC.

This clone has a handful of counts. The CDR3 bases are TGTGCCAGCACTGTCGGACTAGCGGGGACCGGGGAGCTGTTTTTT. It translates to CASTVGLAGTGELFF. V usage is TRBV6-1 and J usage is TRBJ2-2, with TRBD2 matching 12 bases. V was clipped by 7 bases and J by 5 bases; unmatched bases: 5. This CDR3 spans 15 amino acids. Per germline, CDR1 MNHNS and CDR2 SASEGT.

The genes are TRBV18 and TRBJ2-7; D is perhaps TRBD1 (8 bases). CDR3 size: 14 residues. Between the trimmed V and J ends, which lost 4 bases and 3 bases, there was a span of 13 bases. Germline loops: CDR1 KGHSH, CDR2 LQKENI. The CDR3 sequence is CASSLTGGDYEQYF. CDR3 in DNA: TGTGCCAGCTCACTAACAGGGGGGGACTACGAGCAGTACTTC.

The chain has TRBV6-1 and TRBJ2-2; 11 bases map to TRBD2. This CDR3 spans 17 amino acids. V was clipped by 6 bases and J by 11 bases; unmatched bases: 17. Germline assignment: CDR1 MNHNS and CDR2 SASEGT. The CDR3 sequence: CASREPGLAGLNRELFF. The CDR3 region has the DNA TGTGCCAGCAGGGAACCAGGACTAGCGGGCTTGAATCGAGAGCTGTTTTTT.

V gene TRBV6-1 combines with J gene TRBJ1-1; D uncertain. The V end was cut by 2 bases, the J end by 8 bases, with 9 bases between. This CDR3 region has 12 residues. Germline lookup yields CDR1 MNHNS and CDR2 SASEGT. This chain's CDR3 is CASSETSGEAFF. The CDR3 DNA reads TGTGCCAGCAGTGAAACCAGCGGAGAAGCTTTCTTT.

J is TRBJ1-5 and V is TRBV28, with a tentative D call TRBD1 (6 bases). The CDR3 sequence is 13 residues long. V gave up 7 bases and J gave up 6 bases, with 13 bases separating them. CDR1 MDHEN and CDR2 SYDVKM come from the germline V gene. CDR3 protein: CASKGRGVQPQHF. Written as DNA, the CDR3 is TGTGCCAGCAAGGGCAGGGGCGTTCAGCCCCAGCATTTT.

This chain joins TRBV7-9 and TRBJ1-5, with D perhaps matching TRBD1 (5 bases). Germline V gene lookup returns CDR1 SEHNR and CDR2 FQNEAQ (reference sequence). With 3 bases removed from V and 3 bases from J, the gap between germline ends came to 9 bases. This CDR3 contains 14 residues. CDR3 sequence reads: CASSLGQINQPQHF. The CDR3 DNA sequence: TGTGCCAGCAGCTTGGGGCAGATCAATCAGCCCCAGCATTTT.

As DNA, the CDR3 is TGTGCCAGCAGGCGAAGGTCGGGGGGGACCGGGGAGCTGTTTTTT. Translating gives CASRRRSGGTGELFF. This chain joins TRBV28 and TRBJ2-2; TRBD2 aligns across 8 bases. The CDR3 spans 15 residues. Germline lookup yields CDR1 MDHEN and CDR2 SYDVKM. J was trimmed by 5 bases and V by 6 bases; bases with no gene match: 8. Looking up the rest from reference TRBV28 and TRBJ2-2 gives the full variable domain: DVKVTQSSRYLVKRTGEKVFLECVQDMDHENMFWYRQDPGLGLRLIYFSYDVKMKEKGDIPEGYSVSREKKERFSLILESASTNQTSMYLCASRRRSGGTGELFFGEGSRLTVL.

V is TRBV28 and J is TRBJ1-5; 7 nucleotides line up with TRBD1. J was trimmed by 4 bases and V by 8 bases; bases with no gene match: 8. The CDR3 consists of 14 residues. Germline values: CDR1 MDHEN, CDR2 SYDVKM. The CDR3 bases are TGTGCCAGCGACTTAGGGGGCACGAATCAGCCCCAGCATTTT. Protein product: CASDLGGTNQPQHF.

This clone was seen only once. The rearrangement uses TRBV18 and TRBJ1-4, with 7 positions matching TRBD1. The CDR3 spans 15 residues. The V and J ends lost 3 bases and 3 bases, in that order; junction bases with no gene match: 4. Looked up from germline, CDR1 is KGHSH and CDR2 is LQKENI. The CDR3 loop reads CASSPAGTANEKLFF. CDR3 nucleotide sequence: TGTGCCAGCTCACCGGCCGGGACAGCTAATGAAAAACTGTTTTTT.

The chain uses TRBV11-2 and TRBJ1-4, with 11 bases fitting TRBD1. The CDR3 is 18 residues long. CDR1 and CDR2 from the germline V gene are SGHAT and FQNNGV. Trimming cost V 5 bases and J 0 bases; bases outside gene matches: 8. CDR3 coding DNA: TGTGCCAGCAGCCCGAGGCAGGGACAGGGGGCAACTAATGAAAAACTGTTTTTT. Translation: CASSPRQGQGATNEKLFF.

The chain is built from TRBV11-2 and TRBJ1-1; TRBD1 aligns across 7 bases. Germline assignment: CDR1 SGHAT and CDR2 FQNNGV. CDR3 size: 15 residues. The J segment lost 7 bases and the V segment lost 5 bases, leaving 13 bases of the junction unmatched. The CDR3 nucleotides are TGTGCCAGCAGCCCCAATGAAGACAGGGTCAATGAAGCTTTCTTT. Translating it yields CASSPNEDRVNEAFF.

V usage is TRBV5-1 and J usage is TRBJ2-1; weak D call: TRBD2 (6 bases). Trimming shortened V by 10 bases and J by 4 bases, and 15 bases separated the two germline ends. This CDR3 region has 13 residues. Germline V gene lookup returns CDR1 SGHRS and CDR2 YFSETQ. This chain's CDR3 is CASLDGLYNEQFF. The CDR3 DNA reads as TGCGCCTCCCTGGACGGACTATACAATGAGCAGTTCTTC.

The chain links TRBV7-9 to TRBJ1-5; D may be TRBD1 (6 bases). Germline-derived CDR1 and CDR2 are SEHNR and FQNEAQ (reference sequence). Between the trimmed V and J ends, which lost 5 bases and 5 bases, there was a span of 10 bases. CDR3 length equals 13 residues. In nucleotides, the CDR3 is TGTGCCAGCAGCGTACAGGGTGATCAGCCCCAGCATTTT. Its protein product is CASSVQGDQPQHF.

V gene TRBV15 combines with J gene TRBJ1-2; 9 bases are shared with TRBD1. Germline V gene data show CDR1 as LNHNV and CDR2 as YYDKDF (reference sequence). The trim removed 0 bases at V and 7 bases at J, leaving 6 bases unmatched. The CDR3 is made up of 15 amino acids. This CDR3 reads CATSRDWDRATGYTF. CDR3 DNA sequence: TGTGCCACCAGCAGAGATTGGGACAGGGCCACTGGCTACACCTTC. Full variable domain (rest looked up from reference TRBV15 and TRBJ1-2): DAMVIQNPRYQVTQFGKPVTLSCSQTLNHNVMYWYQQKSSQAPKLLFHYYDKDFNNEADTPDNFQSRRPNTSFCFLDIRSPGLGDTAMYLCATSRDWDRATGYTFGSGTRLTVV.

The chain carries TRBV7-3 and TRBJ2-1, with 10 bases matching TRBD2. In germline, CDR1 is SGHTA, CDR2 FQGTGA. Trimming removed 8 bases from V and 4 bases from J; junction bases left unmatched: 8. The CDR3 is made up of 15 amino acids. The CDR3 here is CASSTTSGAYNEQFF. Here the CDR3 DNA reads TGTGCCAGCTCTACTACTAGCGGGGCGTACAATGAGCAGTTCTTC.